This passage covers 14 T cell receptor beta chains from one sample sequenced in a study of T cell responses to AZD1222 COVID-19 vaccine. TCRdb's copy holds only in-frame clones and misses some; the assay was immunoSEQ multiplex PCR. This table has around 220,000 clones, approximately 94% appearing once. The sequencing used peripheral blood, collected 28 days after the second dose of the MenACWY control vaccine. Receptor source: an adult who received the MenACWY meningococcal vaccine as a control.

The chain links TRBV5-1 to TRBJ2-2; no definite D call. This CDR3 has 16 amino acids. V lost 1 base and J 2 bases, leaving 12 bases between the germline ends. Germline CDR1 and CDR2: SGHRS and YFSETQ. The CDR3 DNA is TGCGCCAGCAGCTTGAGCCCGGGCTCAAACACCGGGGAGCTGTTTTTT. It encodes CASSLSPGSNTGELFF.

The V call is TRBV9, the J call TRBJ2-1; tentative D call: TRBD1 (5 bases). The CDR3 has 13 amino acids. CDR1 is SGDLS, CDR2 YYNGEE, per germline. Trimming took off 0 bases at V and 9 bases at J, with 10 bases between the two ends. The DNA of the CDR3 is TGTGCCAGCAGCGTAGAGCTGGGGCCTGAGCAGTTCTTC. Translated: CASSVELGPEQFF.

The V call is TRBV12-3 or TRBV12-4, the J call TRBJ2-7; possibly TRBD2 for D (5 bases). Trimming pared 5 bases from V and 1 base from J, leaving 6 bases between. CDR3 length: 12 residues. The CDR3 DNA sequence: TGTGCCAGCAGTCGAGGGTCCTACGAGCAGTACTTC. Translation: CASSRGSYEQYF.

This clone was seen just once. The chain combines TRBV30 with TRBJ2-1; D may be TRBD2 (6 bases). The V end was cut by 1 base, the J end by 10 bases, with 14 bases between. The germline V gene encodes CDR1 GTSNPN and CDR2 SVGIG (reference sequence). The CDR3 sequence is 13 residues long. CDR3 bases: TGTGCCTGGAGTGGGACCGATGGGGGGGAGCAGTTCTTC. It codes for CAWSGTDGGEQFF.

This clone appeared a single time. The chain has TRBV10-3 and TRBJ2-7; the match to TRBD1 covers 7 bases. The V segment lost 10 bases and the J segment 2 bases; nucleotides outside the gene matches: 5. The CDR3 has 12 residues. From germline, CDR1 is ENHRY and CDR2 SYGVKD. The CDR3 sequence: CATQGQAYEQYF. The CDR3 DNA is TGTGCCACTCAAGGACAGGCCTACGAGCAGTACTTC.

The V and J genes are TRBV9 and TRBJ1-6, with TRBD1 matching 7 bases. This CDR3 contains 20 residues. The ends lost 3 bases at V and 0 bases at J; junction bases unmatched: 15. CDR1 and CDR2 from the germline V gene are SGDLS and YYNGEE. CDR3 nucleotide sequence: TGTGCCAGCAGCGAGGGGGCCTCCAGTGTTGGGGGCTCCTATAATTCACCCCTCCACTTT. Translated, it gives CASSEGASSVGGSYNSPLHF.

CDR3: CASSIRRNTEAFF. Here the CDR3 DNA reads TGTGCCAGTAGTATACGGAGGAACACTGAAGCTTTCTTT. The chain has TRBV19 and TRBJ1-1; D remains ambiguous. This CDR3 spans 13 amino acids. Germline V gene data show CDR1 as LNHDA and CDR2 as SQIVND (reference sequence). With 2 bases removed from V and 1 base from J, the gap between germline ends came to 5 bases.

The chain is built from TRBV3-1 (or the pseudogene TRBV3-2) and TRBJ1-5, with D perhaps matching TRBD1 (5 bases). The germline V gene encodes CDR1 LGHDT and CDR2 YNNKEL (reference sequence). Trimming shortened V by 4 bases and J by 9 bases, and 25 bases separated the two germline ends. The CDR3 is 17 residues long. In DNA form, the CDR3 reads TGTGCCAGCAGCCCCGGGGGGTCCCCCGATTCCGGTCGGCCCCAGCATTTT. It translates to CASSPGGSPDSGRPQHF.

J is TRBJ2-7 and V is TRBV19; no definite D call. The CDR3 is made up of 12 amino acids. Germline-derived CDR1 and CDR2 are LNHDA and SQIVND (reference sequence). V lost 5 bases, J lost 1 base, and 6 bases lay in between. The CDR3 coding sequence is TGTGCCAGTAGTGCGGATTCCTACGAGCAGTACTTC. Protein sequence: CASSADSYEQYF.

This chain connects TRBV7-3 to TRBJ2-3, with 8 positions matching TRBD1. The V gene's germline CDR1 is SGHTA and CDR2 FQGTGA. This CDR3 spans 14 amino acids. Trimming took 4 bases from V and 4 from J; bases not matched to a gene: 4. The CDR3 sequence: CASSSTGVPDTQYF. CDR3 DNA sequence: TGTGCCAGCAGCTCGACAGGGGTGCCAGATACGCAGTATTTT.

The J gene is TRBJ2-1, the V gene TRBV7-3; 8 nucleotides align to TRBD2. The CDR3 loop spans 16 amino acids. The ends lost 0 bases at V and 7 bases at J; junction bases unmatched: 8. From germline, CDR1 is SGHTA and CDR2 FQGTGA. The chain's CDR3 is CASSLTRTSGANEQFF. The CDR3 DNA is TGTGCCAGCAGCTTAACTAGAACTAGCGGAGCTAATGAGCAGTTCTTC.

The rearrangement joins TRBV28 to TRBJ1-1, with a tentative D call TRBD1 (5 bases). The germline V and J ends were trimmed by 5 bases and 4 bases, with 11 bases remaining between them. CDR3 length: 13 amino acids. Germline lookup yields CDR1 MDHEN and CDR2 SYDVKM. CDR3 DNA sequence: TGTGCCAGCAGTATCAGGGTGCCCACTGAAGCTTTCTTT. Amino acid sequence: CASSIRVPTEAFF.

The chain has TRBV4-1 and TRBJ2-1; the D is unclear. This CDR3 is 13 amino acids long. Trimming shortened V by 0 bases and J by 12 bases, and 12 bases separated the two germline ends. Germline values: CDR1 MGHRA, CDR2 YSYEKL. Written as DNA, the CDR3 is TGCGCCAGCAGCCAAGATCGCGGAGCAAGGCAGTTCTTC. This encodes CASSQDRGARQFF.

V and J are TRBV11-1 and TRBJ2-1, with no clear D. Per germline, CDR1 SGHAT and CDR2 FQDESV (reference sequence). The CDR3 runs 14 residues. Trimming shortened V by 3 bases and J by 1 base, and 7 bases separated the two germline ends. CDR3 DNA: TGTGCCAGCAGCTTTCCGGATTCCTACAATGAGCAGTTCTTC. This translates into CASSFPDSYNEQFF.